Below, 15 T cell receptor beta chains from the same sample are listed, as sequenced in a study of immune cell composition in non-small cell lung cancer (dated by TCRdb to the late 2010s). Library creation used the immunoSEQ multiplex PCR assay. TCRdb carries this immuneACCESS record with in-frame sequences only. Its versions omit some clonotypes, under half of them owing to an unresolved V gene in the studies checked, with the rest unexplained. Counted in this sample were about 1,400 clones; approximately 70% of them appeared once. The leading ten clones occupy about 24% of the sample. Specimen: lung tumor tissue. These receptors all come from a human donor with non-small cell lung cancer.

The genes are TRBV10-2 and TRBJ2-7; a possible D gene is TRBD2 (6 bases). CDR3 length: 16 amino acids. The V gene lost 3 bases and the J gene lost 0 bases, with 15 bases spanning the gap. Germline values: CDR1 WSHSY, CDR2 SAAADI. CDR3 in amino acids: CASSDMTRGVSYEQYF. CDR3 sequence (DNA): TGCGCCAGCAGTGATATGACTAGGGGAGTCTCCTACGAGCAGTACTTC.

The V and J genes are TRBV19 and TRBJ2-7, with D possibly being TRBD1 (5 bases). The V gene's germline CDR1 is LNHDA and CDR2 SQIVND (reference sequence). The V gene lost 0 bases and the J gene lost 3 bases, with 12 bases spanning the gap. The length of the CDR3 is 15 residues. CDR3 nucleotide sequence: TGTGCCAGTAGTATAGATTCACAGGTTCTCTACGAGCAGTACTTC. This gives the protein CASSIDSQVLYEQYF.

This clone was counted once. The V call is TRBV5-5, the J call TRBJ2-7; 7 nucleotides agree with TRBD2. In germline, CDR1 is SGHKS, CDR2 YYEKEE (reference sequence). The CDR3 loop spans 15 amino acids. The trim removed 6 bases at V and 4 bases at J, leaving 13 bases unmatched. The CDR3 loop reads CASTQDGRIAYEQYF. CDR3 in DNA: TGTGCCAGCACCCAAGACGGGAGGATTGCTTACGAGCAGTACTTC.

The chain combines TRBV6-5 with TRBJ2-7; 8 bases align to TRBD1. The CDR3 sequence is 15 residues long. CDR1 is MNHEY and CDR2 is SVGAGI in the germline V gene. After removal of 8 bases from V and 5 bases from J, the junction contained 14 bases not matched to a gene. CDR3 coding DNA: TGTGCCAGCTCTGAAAGGGACAGGTCAAAGGACGAGCAGTACTTC. It yields the protein CASSERDRSKDEQYF.

This clone came up a few times. The sample has other DNA sequences that encode this CDR3 too. The J gene is TRBJ2-1, the V gene TRBV5-6, with D possibly matching TRBD1 (6 bases). The germline CDR1 and CDR2 sequences are SGHDT and YYEEEE. This CDR3 comprises 15 residues. Trimming shortened V by 4 bases and J by 0 bases, and 11 bases separated the two germline ends. CDR3 in amino acids: CASSQRGGSYNEQFF. In nucleotides, the CDR3 is TGTGCCAGCAGCCAAAGAGGGGGCTCCTACAATGAGCAGTTCTTC.

The V gene is TRBV30, the J gene TRBJ2-7; D may be TRBD2 (5 bases). The CDR3 contains 12 residues. Germline assignment: CDR1 GTSNPN and CDR2 SVGIG (reference sequence). The germline V and J ends were trimmed by 0 bases and 3 bases, with 6 bases remaining between them. CDR3 DNA: TGTGCCTGGAGTGTCGGGATCTACGAGCAGTACTTC. Protein sequence: CAWSVGIYEQYF.

V usage is TRBV5-1 and J usage is TRBJ2-7; possibly TRBD2 for D (6 bases). This CDR3 contains 12 residues. The germline V and J ends were trimmed by 4 bases and 5 bases, with 10 bases remaining between them. Per the germline V gene, CDR1 is SGHRS and CDR2 is YFSETQ. CDR3 protein: CASSGGINEQYF. The CDR3 nucleotides are TGCGCCAGCAGCGGAGGGATCAACGAGCAGTACTTC.

This clone was picked up one time. This chain joins TRBV9 and TRBJ2-2, with unresolved D. From germline, CDR1 is SGDLS and CDR2 YYNGEE. This CDR3 has 17 amino acids. V shed 1 base and J shed 0 bases, with 13 bases lying between them. In nucleotides, the CDR3 is TGTGCCAGCAGCGTATTTAGTGCGGCATCGAACACCGGGGAGCTGTTTTTT. Protein: CASSVFSAASNTGELFF.

A single count supports this clone. The junction shows a germline mismatch at one end, possibly a read error. This chain joins TRBV7-9 and TRBJ2-7, with D possibly matching TRBD2 (7 bases). This CDR3 has 15 amino acids. Germline CDR1 is SEHNR and CDR2 is FQNEAQ (reference sequence). CDR3 in DNA: TGCGCCAGCAGCCAAGGGGGGGGACCCTCCTACGAGCAGTACTTC. It yields the protein CASSQGGGPSYEQYF.

The rearrangement joins TRBV5-1 to TRBJ1-1; possible D gene TRBD1, 5 bases. Germline-derived CDR1 and CDR2 are SGHRS and YFSETQ. Trimming cost V 3 bases and J 4 bases, with 13 bases left between them. This CDR3 spans 14 amino acids. CDR3 in amino acids: CASSYGQGGTEAFF. CDR3 bases: TGCGCCAGCAGCTACGGACAAGGCGGCACTGAAGCTTTCTTT.

This clone occurred a few times. This CDR3 is also generated by other DNA sequences in the sample. The V and J genes are TRBV5-6 and TRBJ2-1; D possibly corresponds to TRBD2 (7 bases). The CDR3 spans 15 residues. Germline V lookup: CDR1 SGHDT, CDR2 YYEEEE. V was clipped by 4 bases and J by 1 base, with 12 bases between them. This chain's CDR3 is CASSQRGGSYNEQFF. Written as DNA, the CDR3 is TGTGCCAGCAGCCAGAGGGGGGGATCCTACAATGAGCAGTTCTTC.

The rearrangement joins TRBV19 to TRBJ2-2; the D gene is possibly TRBD2 (5 bases). Per the germline V gene, CDR1 is LNHDA and CDR2 is SQIVND (reference sequence). Trimming took 6 bases from V and 8 from J, leaving 16 bases between them. The CDR3 totals 14 residues. CDR3 in amino acids: CASSSSERAGELFF. CDR3 bases: TGTGCCAGTAGCTCCTCCGAGAGGGCTGGGGAGCTGTTTTTT.

This chain joins TRBV27 and TRBJ2-3, with TRBD2 identical over 8 bases. This CDR3 has 16 residues. Trimming cost V 1 base and J 0 bases; bases outside gene matches: 3. The germline V gene has CDR1 MNHEY and CDR2 SMNVEV (reference sequence). The CDR3 DNA sequence: TGTGCCAGCAGTTTATGGGCTAGCGGGAGCACAGATACGCAGTATTTT. The encoded protein is CASSLWASGSTDTQYF.

This chain links TRBV7-2 with TRBJ1-1, with 11 nucleotides matching TRBD1. CDR1 and CDR2 from the germline V gene are SGHTA and FQGNSA. The CDR3 spans 13 residues. With V trimmed by 5 bases and J by 7 bases, 3 bases remained unmatched. DNA for the CDR3: TGTGCCAGCAGCCGGGACAGGGGGTTTGAAGCTTTCTTT. The encoded protein is CASSRDRGFEAFF.

The chain is built from TRBV2 and TRBJ2-3; maybe TRBD2 (5 bases). The CDR3 covers 12 residues. The ends were cut back, 9 bases at V and 7 bases at J, with 14 bases in the middle. CDR1 and CDR2 from the germline V gene are SNHLY and FYNNEI. The DNA of the CDR3 is TGTGCCAGTATTGAGACGGGGAATACGCAGTATTTT. Translated, it gives CASIETGNTQYF.